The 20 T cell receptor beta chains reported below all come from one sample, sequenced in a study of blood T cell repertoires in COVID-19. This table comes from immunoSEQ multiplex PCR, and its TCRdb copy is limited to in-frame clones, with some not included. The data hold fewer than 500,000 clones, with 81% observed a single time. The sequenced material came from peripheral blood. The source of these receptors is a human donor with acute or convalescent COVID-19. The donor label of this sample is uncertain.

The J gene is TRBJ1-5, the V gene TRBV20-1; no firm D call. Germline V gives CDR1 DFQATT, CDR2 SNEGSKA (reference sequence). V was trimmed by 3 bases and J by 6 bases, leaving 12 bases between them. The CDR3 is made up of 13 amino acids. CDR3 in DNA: TGCAGTGCTAGTGTCGGAGTGGGTCAGCCCCAGCATTTT. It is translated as CSASVGVGQPQHF.

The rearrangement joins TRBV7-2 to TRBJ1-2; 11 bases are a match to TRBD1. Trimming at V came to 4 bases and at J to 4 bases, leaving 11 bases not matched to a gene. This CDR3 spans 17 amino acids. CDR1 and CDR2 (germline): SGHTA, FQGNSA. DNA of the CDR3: TGTGCCAGCAGCTCCCCCGGGACAGGGGGACGGGGCTATGGCTACACCTTC. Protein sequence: CASSSPGTGGRGYGYTF.

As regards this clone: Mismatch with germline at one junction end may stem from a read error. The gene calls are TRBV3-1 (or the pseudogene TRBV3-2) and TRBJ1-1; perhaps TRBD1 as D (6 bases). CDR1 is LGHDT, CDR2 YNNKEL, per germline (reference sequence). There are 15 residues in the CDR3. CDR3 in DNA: TGTGCCAGCAGCCAAGAAAGGCGCTTGACAGGATTAGTACGATTT. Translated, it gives CASSQERRLTGLVRF.

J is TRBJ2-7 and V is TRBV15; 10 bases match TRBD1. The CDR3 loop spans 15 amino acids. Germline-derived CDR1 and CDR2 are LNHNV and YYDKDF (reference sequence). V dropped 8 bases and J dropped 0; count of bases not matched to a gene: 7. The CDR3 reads CATSTRDRGSYEQYF. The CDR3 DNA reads TGTGCCACCTCCACACGGGACAGGGGCTCCTACGAGCAGTACTTC.

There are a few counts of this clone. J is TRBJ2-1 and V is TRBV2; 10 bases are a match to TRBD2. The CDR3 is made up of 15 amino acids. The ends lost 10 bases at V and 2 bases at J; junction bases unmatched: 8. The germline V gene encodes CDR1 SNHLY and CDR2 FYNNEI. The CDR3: CAILAGAWTYNEQFF. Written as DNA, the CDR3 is TGTGCCATCCTAGCGGGAGCTTGGACCTACAATGAGCAGTTCTTC.

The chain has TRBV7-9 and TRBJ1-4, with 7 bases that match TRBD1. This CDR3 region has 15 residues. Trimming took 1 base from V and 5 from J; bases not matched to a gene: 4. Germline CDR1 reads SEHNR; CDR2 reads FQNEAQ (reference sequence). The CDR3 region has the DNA TGTGCCAGCAGCTTAGTGGCAGGGGGGAATGAAAAACTGTTTTTT. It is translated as CASSLVAGGNEKLFF.

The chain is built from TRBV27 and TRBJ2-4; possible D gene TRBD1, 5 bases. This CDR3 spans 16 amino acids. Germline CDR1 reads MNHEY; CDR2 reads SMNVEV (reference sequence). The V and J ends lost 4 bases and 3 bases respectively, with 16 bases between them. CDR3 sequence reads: CASSSSPTVNKNIQYF. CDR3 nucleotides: TGTGCCAGCAGTTCCTCCCCGACAGTTAACAAAAACATTCAGTACTTC.

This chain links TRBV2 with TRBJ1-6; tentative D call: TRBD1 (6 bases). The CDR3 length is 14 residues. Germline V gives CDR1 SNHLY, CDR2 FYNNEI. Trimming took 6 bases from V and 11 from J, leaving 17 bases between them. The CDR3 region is CASRKEQGFPPLHF. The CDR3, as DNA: TGTGCCAGCAGAAAAGAGCAGGGGTTCCCACCCCTCCACTTT.

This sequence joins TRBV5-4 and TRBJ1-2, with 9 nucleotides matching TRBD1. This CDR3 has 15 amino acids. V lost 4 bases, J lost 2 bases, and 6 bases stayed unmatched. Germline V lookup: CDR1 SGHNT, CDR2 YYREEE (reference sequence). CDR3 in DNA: TGTGCCAGCAGCCCCGGACAGGGGATCAACTATGGCTACACCTTC. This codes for CASSPGQGINYGYTF.

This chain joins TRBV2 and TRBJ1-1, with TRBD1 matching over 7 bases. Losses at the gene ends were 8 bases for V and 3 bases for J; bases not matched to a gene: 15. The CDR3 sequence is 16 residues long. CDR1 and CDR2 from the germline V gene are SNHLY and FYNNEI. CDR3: CASVRDSGGGDTEAFF. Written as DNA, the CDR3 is TGTGCCAGCGTCCGGGACAGCGGTGGTGGGGACACTGAAGCTTTCTTT.

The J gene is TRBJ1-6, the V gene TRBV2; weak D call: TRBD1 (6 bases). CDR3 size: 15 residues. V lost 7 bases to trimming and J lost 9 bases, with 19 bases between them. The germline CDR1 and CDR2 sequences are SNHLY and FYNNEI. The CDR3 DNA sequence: TGTGCCAGCATAGGTGAGGGGGTCGTCGGTTCACCCCTCCACTTT. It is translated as CASIGEGVVGSPLHF.

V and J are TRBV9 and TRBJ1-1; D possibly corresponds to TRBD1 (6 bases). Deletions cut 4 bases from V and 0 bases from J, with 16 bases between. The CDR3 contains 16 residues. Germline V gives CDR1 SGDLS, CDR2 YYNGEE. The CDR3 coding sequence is TGTGCCAGCAGCCCCGTGGGGGGGCGGGTGAACACTGAAGCTTTCTTT. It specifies CASSPVGGRVNTEAFF.

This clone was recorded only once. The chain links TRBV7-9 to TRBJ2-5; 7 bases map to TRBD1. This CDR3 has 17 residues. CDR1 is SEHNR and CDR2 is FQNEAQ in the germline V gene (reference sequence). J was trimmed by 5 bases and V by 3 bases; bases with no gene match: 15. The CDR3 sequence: CASSLGDSHRTGETQYF. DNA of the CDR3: TGTGCCAGCAGCTTGGGGGACAGCCATCGAACGGGGGAGACCCAGTACTTC.

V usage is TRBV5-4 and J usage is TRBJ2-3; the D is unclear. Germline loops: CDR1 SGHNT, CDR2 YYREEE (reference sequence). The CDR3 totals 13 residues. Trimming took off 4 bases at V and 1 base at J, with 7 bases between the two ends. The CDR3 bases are TGTGCCAGCAGCCGTACGGGCACAGATACGCAGTATTTT. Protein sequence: CASSRTGTDTQYF.

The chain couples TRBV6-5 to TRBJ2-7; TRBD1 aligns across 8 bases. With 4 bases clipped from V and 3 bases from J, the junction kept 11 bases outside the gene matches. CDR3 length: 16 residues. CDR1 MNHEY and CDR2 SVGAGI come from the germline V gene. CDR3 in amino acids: CASSLGPPGQDYEQYF. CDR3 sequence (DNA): TGTGCCAGCAGTTTAGGTCCACCGGGACAGGACTACGAGCAGTACTTC.

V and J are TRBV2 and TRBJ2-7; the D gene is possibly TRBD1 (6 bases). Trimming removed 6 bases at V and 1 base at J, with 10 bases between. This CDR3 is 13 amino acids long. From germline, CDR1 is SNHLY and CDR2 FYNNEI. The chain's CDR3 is CASRGDTSYEQYF. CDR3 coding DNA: TGTGCCAGCAGGGGGGACACTTCCTACGAGCAGTACTTC.

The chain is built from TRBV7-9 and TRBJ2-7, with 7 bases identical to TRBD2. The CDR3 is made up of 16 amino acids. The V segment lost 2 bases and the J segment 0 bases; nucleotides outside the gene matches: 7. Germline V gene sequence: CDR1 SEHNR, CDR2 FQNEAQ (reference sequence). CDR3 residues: CASSLPRGLVSYEQYF. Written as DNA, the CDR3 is TGTGCCAGCAGCTTACCGCGAGGACTAGTCTCCTACGAGCAGTACTTC.

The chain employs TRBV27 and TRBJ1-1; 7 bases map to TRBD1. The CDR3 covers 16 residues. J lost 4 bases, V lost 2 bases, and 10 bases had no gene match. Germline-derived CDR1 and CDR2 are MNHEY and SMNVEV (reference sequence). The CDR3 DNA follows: TGTGCCAGCAGTTTAACAGGGGTTGTGCGGGGCACTGAAGCTTTCTTT. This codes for CASSLTGVVRGTEAFF.

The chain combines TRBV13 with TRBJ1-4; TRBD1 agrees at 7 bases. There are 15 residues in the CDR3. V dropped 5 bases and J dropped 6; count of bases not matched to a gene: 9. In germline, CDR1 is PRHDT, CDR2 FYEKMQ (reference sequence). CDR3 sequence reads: CASSGAGTAYEKLFF. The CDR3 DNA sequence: TGTGCCAGCAGCGGCGCCGGGACAGCATATGAAAAACTGTTTTTT.

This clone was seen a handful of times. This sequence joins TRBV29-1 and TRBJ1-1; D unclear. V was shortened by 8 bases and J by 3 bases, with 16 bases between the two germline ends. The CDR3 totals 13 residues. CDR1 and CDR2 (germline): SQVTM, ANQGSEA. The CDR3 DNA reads TGCAGCCCCGAACGGGGTCGTTACACTGAAGCTTTCTTT. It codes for CSPERGRYTEAFF.